This T cell receptor (beta chain) was identified in a study of regulatory T cells in long-lasting Graves disease. This clonotype has more than one count but fewer than ten. Its antigen is unidentified. Trimming at V came to 2 bases and at J to 7 bases, leaving 4 bases not matched to a gene. Germline V gene sequence: CDR1 WSHSY, CDR2 SAAADI. This CDR3 region has 16 residues. Arm-PCR of CDR3 regions and iRepertoire HTBI primers were the basis on which TCR beta libraries were built. MiXCR was run by TCRdb on the multiplex PCR reads, yielding one entry per CDR3 protein. Here the sample spans under 450,000 distinct CDR3 sequences, 10% to 15% being singletons. Stated time point: newly diagnosed GD, antithyroid drugs for less than 3 months. Extracted RNA from PBMCs served as the source of the TCR library. Per American Thyroid Association guidelines, Graves' disease was diagnosed. Study findings and constraints: Newly diagnosed patients had higher TCR diversity than persistent Graves' patients did.

This same sample was also taken into another study, of T cells in Graves' hyperthyroidism and ophthalmopathy. Per that paper: Most clonotypes expanded in thyroid above 0.001 were likewise present in blood.

The V and J genes are TRBV10-2 and TRBJ2-1; the match to TRBD2 covers 14 bases. This specimen was peripheral blood mononuclear cells (PBMCs), taken at new diagnosis, from a patient treated with antithyroid drugs. The source of this sequence is a woman younger than 30 with Graves disease. The CDR3 spells CASSEPGTSGGNEQFF. DNA for the CDR3: TGCGCCAGCAGTGAGCCAGGGACTAGCGGGGGTAATGAGCAGTTCTTC.